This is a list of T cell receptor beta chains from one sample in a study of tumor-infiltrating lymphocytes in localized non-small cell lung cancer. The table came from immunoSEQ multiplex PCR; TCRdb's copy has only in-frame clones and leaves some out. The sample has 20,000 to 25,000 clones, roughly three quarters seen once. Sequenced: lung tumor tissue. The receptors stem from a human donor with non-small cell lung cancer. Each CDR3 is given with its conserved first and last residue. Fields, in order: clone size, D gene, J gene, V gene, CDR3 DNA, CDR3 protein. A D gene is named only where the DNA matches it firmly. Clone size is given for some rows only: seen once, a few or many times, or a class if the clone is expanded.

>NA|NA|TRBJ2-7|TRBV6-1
TGTGCCAGCAGTGAAGGGCGTACCGGCTCCTACGAGCAGTACTTC
CASSEGRTGSYEQYF
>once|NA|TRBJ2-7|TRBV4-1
TGCGCCAGCAGCCGGGAAGGCGGGACCTCCTACGAGCAGTACTTC
CASSREGGTSYEQYF
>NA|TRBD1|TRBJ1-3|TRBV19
TGTGCCAGTAGCCGGACAGGGGGAAACACCATATATTTT
CASSRTGGNTIYF
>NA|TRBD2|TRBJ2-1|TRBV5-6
TGTGCCAGCAGCTTTTTACTAGCGGGAGACAATGAGCAGTTCTTC
CASSFLLAGDNEQFF
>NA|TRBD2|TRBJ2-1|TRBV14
TGTGCCAGCAGCCAGGGCGGGAGGTCGGGTGAGCAGTTCTTC
CASSQGGRSGEQFF
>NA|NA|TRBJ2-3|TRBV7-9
TGTGCCAGCAGCTTACACAGGGTCACAGATACGCAGTATTTT
CASSLHRVTDTQYF
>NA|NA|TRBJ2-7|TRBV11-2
TGTGCCAGCAGCTTAGGCTCCTCCTACGAGCAGTACTTC
CASSLGSSYEQYF
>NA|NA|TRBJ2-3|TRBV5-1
TGCGCCAGCAGCACGGGGACACCGACAGATACGCAGTATTTT
CASSTGTPTDTQYF
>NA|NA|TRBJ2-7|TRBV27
TGTGCCAGCAGTTTAATCCCGTTCTACGAGCAGTACTTC
CASSLIPFYEQYF
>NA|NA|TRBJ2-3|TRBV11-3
TGTGCCAGCAGCCAGGGTGGAAGCACAGATACGCAGTATTTT
CASSQGGSTDTQYF
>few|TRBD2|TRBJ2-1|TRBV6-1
TGTGCCAGCAGGAGCGGGATCATAAGGAATGAGCAGTTCTTC
CASRSGIIRNEQFF
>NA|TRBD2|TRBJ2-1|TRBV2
TGTGCCAGTGCCCAGCGGGAGGGGTTCTTC
CASAQREGFF
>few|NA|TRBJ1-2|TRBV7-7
TGTGCTAACCCTAACAGGCGGTGTGGCTACACCTTC
CANPNRRCGYTF
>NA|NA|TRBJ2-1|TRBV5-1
TGCGCCAGCAGCCCCTCGGTAGCGAGCTCCTACAATGAGCAGTTCTTC
CASSPSVASSYNEQFF
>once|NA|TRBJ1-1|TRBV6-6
TGTGCCAGCAGTTACCTCGTACAGAAAAACACTGAAGCTTTCTTT
CASSYLVQKNTEAFF
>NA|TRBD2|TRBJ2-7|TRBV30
TGTGCCTGGAGGAGACTAGCGGGAGGAATCCACGAGCAGTACTTC
CAWRRLAGGIHEQYF
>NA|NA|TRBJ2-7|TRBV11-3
TGTGCCAGCAGCTTAGGACCGGATAACGAGCAGTACTTC
CASSLGPDNEQYF
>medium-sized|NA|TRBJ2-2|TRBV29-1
TGCAGCGTTGATAGCGGAGGGGCGAACACCGGGGAGCTGTTTTTT
CSVDSGGANTGELFF
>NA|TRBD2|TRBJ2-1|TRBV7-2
TGTGCCAGCAGCTTTGGACTAGCGTTCTACAATGAGCAGTTCTTC
CASSFGLAFYNEQFF
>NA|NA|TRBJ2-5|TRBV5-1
TGCGCCAGCAGCTTCCACAACAACCAAGAGACCCAGTACTTC
CASSFHNNQETQYF
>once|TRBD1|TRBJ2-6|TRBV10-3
TGTGCCATCAGCCCCGGGACAGGGGCCTTCTCTGGGGCCAACGTCCTGACTTTC
CAISPGTGAFSGANVLTF
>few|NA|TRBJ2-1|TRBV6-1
TGTGCCAGCAGCGCCCGGGGGAGCTCCTACAATGAGCAGTTCTTC
CASSARGSSYNEQFF
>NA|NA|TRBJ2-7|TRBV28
TGTGCCAGCAGTGTGCCGGGTTCGATATACGAGCAGTACTTC
CASSVPGSIYEQYF
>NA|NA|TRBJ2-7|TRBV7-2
TGTGCCAGCAGCTTAGCGGATTACTACGAGCAGTACTTC
CASSLADYYEQYF
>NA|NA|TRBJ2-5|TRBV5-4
TGTGCCAGCAGCCAAAGGACTTTTAGTCAAGAGACCCAGTACTTC
CASSQRTFSQETQYF
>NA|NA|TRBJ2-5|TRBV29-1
TGCAGCGTTGAAAGAAGGAGGGGAGAGACCCAGTACTTC
CSVERRRGETQYF
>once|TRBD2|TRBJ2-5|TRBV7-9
TGTGCCAGCATAGCGGGGGAGACCCAGTACTTC
CASIAGETQYF
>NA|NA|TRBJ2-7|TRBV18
TGTGCCAGCTCACCGCGAGGGCTGGAAGAGCAGTACTTC
CASSPRGLEEQYF
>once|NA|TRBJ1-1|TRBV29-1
TGCAGCGGGCGTGGGCGGTTGAACACTGAAGCTTTCTTT
CSGRGRLNTEAFF
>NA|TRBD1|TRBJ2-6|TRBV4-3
TGCGCCAGCAGCCGCCGACAGGGGACTGGGGCCAACGTCCTGACTTTC
CASSRRQGTGANVLTF
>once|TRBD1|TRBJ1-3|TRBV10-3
TGTGCCATCAGTGAGTGGACAGGGCCTTCCAGAAACACCATATATTTT
CAISEWTGPSRNTIYF
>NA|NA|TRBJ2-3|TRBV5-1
TGCGCCAGCAGCTTGGGGGGGGGCGAGGCAGATACGCAGTATTTT
CASSLGGGEADTQYF
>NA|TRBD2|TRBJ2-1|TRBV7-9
TGTGCCAGCTTCCTAGCGGGTTACAATGAGCAGTTCTTC
CASFLAGYNEQFF
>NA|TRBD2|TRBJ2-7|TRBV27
TGTGCCAGCAGGACTAGCGGCTCCTACGAGCAGTACTTC
CASRTSGSYEQYF
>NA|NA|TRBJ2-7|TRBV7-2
TGTGCCAGCAGCTTAGAAGCCCCCTACGAGCAGTACTTC
CASSLEAPYEQYF
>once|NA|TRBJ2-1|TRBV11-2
TGTGCCAGCAGCTCAGATTTCTCCTCCTACAATGAGCAGTTCTTC
CASSSDFSSYNEQFF
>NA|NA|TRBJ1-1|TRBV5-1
TGCGCCAGCACCGATCAGATTGAAGCTTTCTTT
CASTDQIEAFF
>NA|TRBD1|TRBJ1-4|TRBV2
TGTGCCAGCAGTCAAACGGGACAGGGTAAAAAACTGTTTTTT
CASSQTGQGKKLFF
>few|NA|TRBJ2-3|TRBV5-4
TGTGCCAGCAGCTTGGATTTTCGGGGATATAGCACAGATACGCAGTATTTT
CASSLDFRGYSTDTQYF
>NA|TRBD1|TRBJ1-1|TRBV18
TGTGCCAGCTCACCAGGCAGGGGGGCTGAAGCTTTCTTT
CASSPGRGAEAFF
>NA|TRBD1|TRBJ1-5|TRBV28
TGTGCCATAAGGACAGGTAGGAATCAGCCCCAGCATTTT
CAIRTGRNQPQHF
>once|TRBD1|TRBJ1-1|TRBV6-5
TGTGCCAGCAGCCCCCGACAGGGGACGCTCTCTGAAGCTTTCTTT
CASSPRQGTLSEAFF
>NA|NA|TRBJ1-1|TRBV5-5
TGTGCCAGCAGCTTTCGGCCCGATCGAGCTTTCTTT
CASSFRPDRAFF
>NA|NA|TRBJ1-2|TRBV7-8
TGTGCCAGCAGCTTAGCCAGCCTTTATGGCTACACCTTC
CASSLASLYGYTF
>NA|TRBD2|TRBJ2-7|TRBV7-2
TGTGCCAGCAGTCGGACTAGCGGGAACTACGAGCAGTACTTC
CASSRTSGNYEQYF
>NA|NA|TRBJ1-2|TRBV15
TGTGCCACCAGCAGAGATTCCGACAGGACCAACTATGGCTACACCTTC
CATSRDSDRTNYGYTF
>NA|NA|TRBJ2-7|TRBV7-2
TGTGCCAGCAGCTTAGACAGAACGACATACGAGCAGTACTTC
CASSLDRTTYEQYF
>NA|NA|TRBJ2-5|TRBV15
TGTGCCACCAGCAGAGACCAAGAGACCCAGTACTTC
CATSRDQETQYF
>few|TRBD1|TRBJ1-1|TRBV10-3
TGTGCCATCAGCCTACAGGGGGCCACTGAAGCTTTCTTT
CAISLQGATEAFF
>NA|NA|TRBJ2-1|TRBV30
TGTGCCTGGAGTCCCCCTAGCGCAGGCAATGAGCAGTTCTTC
CAWSPPSAGNEQFF
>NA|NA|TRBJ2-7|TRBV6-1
TGTGCCAGCAGTGAAAACCAGGGGTACCTTTACGAGCAGTACTTC
CASSENQGYLYEQYF
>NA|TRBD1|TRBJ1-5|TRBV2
TGTGCCAGCGGGAAGATGGGACAGATGAATCAGCCCCAGCATTTT
CASGKMGQMNQPQHF
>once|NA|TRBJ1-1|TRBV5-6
TGTGCCAGCAGCTTTTACACCCCGGACACTGAAGCTTTCTTT
CASSFYTPDTEAFF
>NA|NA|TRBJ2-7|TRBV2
TGTGCCAGCCAGAACGGGCCCTCCTACGAGCAGTACTTC
CASQNGPSYEQYF
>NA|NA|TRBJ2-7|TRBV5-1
TGCGCCAGCAGCTCAAGTCTGGGTCTTTCCTACGAGCAGTACTTC
CASSSSLGLSYEQYF
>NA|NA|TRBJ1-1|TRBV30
TGTGCCTGGAGTGTATCCGGGGCTGGGGGGGCTGAAGCTTTCTTT
CAWSVSGAGGAEAFF
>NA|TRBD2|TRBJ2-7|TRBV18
TGTGCCAGCTCACCAAAGATCGGGACTAGCGGGAAGGAGCAGTACTTC
CASSPKIGTSGKEQYF